The 29 T cell receptor beta chains reported below all come from one sample, sequenced in a study of human T cells and chemical hapten exposure. Noted time point: healthy volunteer bleed at 6 weeks. Researchers extracted total RNA from unfractionated whole blood. MiXCR, applied by TCRdb to the RACE reads, yields one record per CDR3 protein. The repertoire holds 65,000 to 80,000 distinct CDR3 sequences, over 8.5% seen once, with more than 1.5% in the top ten. The sequenced sample was whole blood. These receptors were collected from a male donor in good health. Some clones in this sample may be carry-over from other donors' samples.

The table lists this clonotype with many counts. This chain joins TRBV7-9 and TRBJ2-7; 7 nucleotides align to TRBD1. Looked up from germline, CDR1 is SEHNR and CDR2 is FQNEAQ (reference sequence). V was pared by 6 bases and J by 6 bases, with 5 bases of the junction left unmatched. There are 12 residues in the CDR3. CDR3 sequence reads: CASRSTGPEQYF. In DNA form, the CDR3 reads TGTGCCAGCAGGTCGACAGGGCCCGAGCAGTACTTC.

This chain links TRBV12-3 or TRBV12-4 with TRBJ1-1; possibly TRBD1 for D (5 bases). Trimming removed 4 bases from V and 0 bases from J, with 12 bases in between. The CDR3 loop spans 15 amino acids. CDR3 residues: CASSWGRDMNTEAFF. The DNA of the CDR3 is TGTGCCAGCAGTTGGGGCAGGGATATGAACACTGAAGCTTTCTTT.

J is TRBJ2-3 and V is TRBV5-1; 11 bases map to TRBD2. Germline trimming cut 0 bases from V and 4 bases from J; bases unmatched to any gene: 1. Germline V gene lookup returns CDR1 SGHRS and CDR2 YFSETQ. The CDR3 runs 15 residues. DNA for the CDR3: TGCGCCAGCAGCTTGGAGGGACTAGCGGCAGATACGCAGTATTTT. Protein: CASSLEGLAADTQYF.

This clonotype was seen a handful of times. The chain couples TRBV20-1 to TRBJ2-2, with D maybe TRBD2 (7 bases). Per germline, CDR1 DFQATT and CDR2 SNEGSKA (reference sequence). Between the trimmed V and J ends, which lost 4 bases and 5 bases, there was a span of 11 bases. This CDR3 is built from 13 residues. The CDR3 region has the DNA TGCAGTGCTATGAGGGGGGGGACCGGGGAGCTGTTTTTT. Translation gives CSAMRGGTGELFF.

In this sample, this clonotype turned up many times. The chain is built from TRBV25-1 and TRBJ1-3; D not resolved. The V gene's germline CDR1 is MGHDK and CDR2 SYGVNS. The CDR3 covers 12 residues. The DNA of the CDR3 is TGTGCGGCCGGCCTCTCTGGAAACACCATATATTTT. This sequence encodes CAAGLSGNTIYF.

The V and J genes are TRBV2 and TRBJ1-3, with D uncertain. Trimming took 10 bases from V and 0 from J, leaving 16 bases between them. The germline gives CDR1 SNHLY, CDR2 FYNNEI. The CDR3 contains 15 residues. This chain's CDR3 is CAITTHRNSGNTIYF. The CDR3 DNA follows: TGTGCCATCACAACCCACCGCAACTCTGGAAACACCATATATTTT.

This clonotype has at least ten counts. This chain uses TRBV12-3 or TRBV12-4 with TRBJ1-1; TRBD1 might be the D (5 bases). The CDR3 sequence is 18 residues long. Trimming cost V 5 bases and J 1 base, with 23 bases left between them. CDR3 amino acids: CASSPPGKFRAGNTEAFF. CDR3 coding DNA: TGTGCCAGCAGTCCGCCGGGAAAGTTCAGGGCCGGGAACACTGAAGCTTTCTTT.

This clonotype was seen only a few times. The rearrangement links TRBV2 to TRBJ2-2, with D possibly being TRBD2 (5 bases). Trimming stripped 8 bases from V and 6 bases from J, with 13 bases between. Germline CDR1 reads SNHLY; CDR2 reads FYNNEI. The CDR3 loop spans 13 amino acids. The CDR3 DNA sequence: TGTGCCAGCGGGCGGGCTTCTCCCGGGGAGCTGTTTTTT. Protein: CASGRASPGELFF.

CDR3 loop: CASSLTTSGGAYTQYF. The DNA of the CDR3 is TGTGCCAGCAGTTTAACGACTAGCGGGGGGGCATATACGCAGTATTTT. J is TRBJ2-3 and V is TRBV12-3 or TRBV12-4; 14 positions agree with TRBD2. With V trimmed by 2 bases and J by 7 bases, 5 bases remained unmatched. The CDR3 sequence is 16 residues long.

This chain joins TRBV3-1 and TRBJ2-2; a possible D gene is TRBD1 (5 bases). There are 14 residues in the CDR3. The V gene's germline CDR1 is LGHDT and CDR2 YNNKEL (reference sequence). V was shortened by 11 bases and J by 1 base, with 14 bases between the two germline ends. CDR3 nucleotides: TGTGCCGGGAACGGACACATGAACACCGGGGAGCTGTTTTTT. Its protein is CAGNGHMNTGELFF.

The chain links TRBV10-3 to TRBJ2-3, with a possible D match to TRBD2 (6 bases). Germline lookup yields CDR1 ENHRY and CDR2 SYGVKD. The CDR3 has 14 residues. V lost 4 bases to trimming and J lost 8 bases, with 16 bases between them. CDR3 protein: CAISGERVLGTQYF. CDR3 nucleotide sequence: TGTGCCATCAGTGGTGAGCGGGTCCTAGGTACGCAGTATTTT.

This clonotype was counted a few times. The J gene is TRBJ2-2, the V gene TRBV25-1; 12 positions match TRBD2. The CDR3 sequence is 17 residues long. Germline CDR1 is MGHDK and CDR2 is SYGVNS. V lost 3 bases, J lost 7 bases, and 9 bases stayed unmatched. CDR3 region: CASSDLTSGRGIGELFF. CDR3 coding DNA: TGTGCCAGCAGTGACCTGACTAGCGGGAGAGGTATCGGGGAGCTGTTTTTT.

This clonotype has only a few counts. The CDR3 spells CASSQFSLRSYEQYF. As DNA, the CDR3 is TGTGCCAGCAGCCAATTTAGTCTGCGCTCCTACGAGCAGTACTTC. The gene calls are TRBV14 and TRBJ2-7; D not resolved. Trimming stripped 2 bases from V and 0 bases from J, with 11 bases between. The CDR3 loop spans 15 amino acids. Germline lookup yields CDR1 SGHDN and CDR2 FVKESK.

This clonotype was recorded a few times. CDR3 loop: CASSPLLVNSPLHF. DNA for the CDR3: TGTGCCAGCAGCCCGCTCCTCGTTAATTCACCCCTCCACTTT. The rearrangement joins TRBV7-9 to TRBJ1-6; D not certain. There are 14 residues in the CDR3. Looked up from germline, CDR1 is SEHNR and CDR2 is FQNEAQ (reference sequence). V was cut by 5 bases and J by 6 bases, with 11 bases left in between.

This clonotype was detected a few times. The V gene is TRBV21-1, the J gene TRBJ2-1; the DNA was not compared with TRBD1, the D call given in the table. TRBV21-1 is a pseudogene locus. This CDR3 has 16 residues. CDR3 sequence: CASSKEAGEIYNEQFF. As DNA, the CDR3 is TGTGCCAGCAGCAAAGAGGCGGGGGAAATCTACAATGAGCAGTTCTTC.

The chain joins TRBV6-5 to TRBJ2-7, with D possibly TRBD2 on 6 matching bases. This CDR3 spans 15 amino acids. V lost 0 bases to trimming and J lost 4 bases, with 13 bases between them. Germline V gene lookup returns CDR1 MNHEY and CDR2 SVGAGI. The CDR3 spells CASSYSLNGGYEQYF. The CDR3 nucleotides read TGTGCCAGCAGTTACTCGTTAAACGGAGGGTACGAGCAGTACTTC.

This chain uses TRBV20-1 with TRBJ2-2, with 12 bases identical to TRBD1. The CDR3 covers 15 residues. V lost 2 bases to trimming and J lost 6 bases; unmatched junction nucleotides: 4. Germline values: CDR1 DFQATT, CDR2 SNEGSKA (reference sequence). CDR3 in DNA: TGCAGTGCTAGAACCGGGACAGGGGGCCCCGGGGAGCTGTTTTTT. It translates to CSARTGTGGPGELFF.

This clonotype was seen only a few times. This sequence joins TRBV7-2 and TRBJ1-5; 7 nucleotides match TRBD1. The trim removed 5 bases at V and 7 bases at J, leaving 8 bases unmatched. The CDR3 spans 14 residues. CDR1 SGHTA and CDR2 FQGNSA come from the germline V gene. The CDR3 loop is CASSGRQGGQPQHF. The CDR3 DNA reads as TGTGCCAGCAGCGGAAGACAGGGTGGACAGCCCCAGCATTTT.

In this sample, this clonotype turned up many times. The rearrangement joins TRBV30 to TRBJ2-1, with 14 bases identical to TRBD2. The CDR3 sequence is 15 residues long. From germline, CDR1 is GTSNPN and CDR2 SVGIG (reference sequence). V lost 2 bases and J lost 10; bases outside the gene matches: 7. The CDR3 DNA reads TGTGCCTGGAGTCCCGGGACTAGCGGGAGAGGGGAGCAGTTCTTC. It yields the protein CAWSPGTSGRGEQFF.

The chain carries TRBV12-3 or TRBV12-4 and TRBJ2-7; a possible D gene is TRBD2 (6 bases). The length of the CDR3 is 14 residues. The V gene lost 5 bases and the J gene lost 1 base, with 12 bases spanning the gap. This CDR3 reads CASSRQGGSYEQYF. The CDR3, as DNA: TGTGCCAGCAGTCGGCAGGGAGGTTCCTACGAGCAGTACTTC.

The chain joins TRBV5-1 to TRBJ2-2; TRBD1 matches 8 bases. Germline CDR1 and CDR2: SGHRS and YFSETQ. V was pared by 2 bases and J by 6 bases, with 15 bases of the junction left unmatched. This CDR3 is built from 18 residues. CDR3 nucleotide sequence: TGCGCCAGCAGCTTTTGGCCGGACAGGGACTTTAAGGCCGGGGAGCTGTTTTTT. It codes for CASSFWPDRDFKAGELFF.

This clonotype occurred many times. CDR3 DNA sequence: TGCAGCGTTGCCTTTGGGACGGACCGCAATCAGCCCCAGCATTTT. Protein sequence: CSVAFGTDRNQPQHF. This sequence joins TRBV29-1 and TRBJ1-5; tentatively, D is TRBD1 (5 bases). Germline V gene data show CDR1 as SQVTM and CDR2 as ANQGSEA. V shed 4 bases and J shed 2 bases, with 15 bases lying between them. The CDR3 sequence is 15 residues long.

This clonotype was picked up a small number of times. This chain uses TRBV7-9 with TRBJ2-6; tentatively, D is TRBD1 (5 bases). V was pared by 5 bases and J by 0 bases, with 17 bases between. Germline V gives CDR1 SEHNR, CDR2 FQNEAQ (reference sequence). This CDR3 spans 18 amino acids. The CDR3 nucleotides are TGTGCCAGCAGCCCCGGCCAGGGCCGAGACTCTGGGGCCAACGTCCTGACTTTC. Amino acid sequence: CASSPGQGRDSGANVLTF.

This clonotype was detected only a few times. This chain uses TRBV27 with TRBJ1-2, with 8 bases identical to TRBD1. V lost 7 bases, J lost 3 bases, and 4 bases stayed unmatched. The germline V gene has CDR1 MNHEY and CDR2 SMNVEV (reference sequence). The CDR3 has 13 amino acids. The CDR3 loop is CASKDRGDYGYTF. The DNA for the CDR3 is TGTGCCAGCAAAGACAGGGGTGACTATGGCTACACCTTC.

The J gene is TRBJ2-2, the V gene TRBV20-1; TRBD1 matches at 7 bases. V was clipped by 2 bases and J by 2 bases; unmatched bases: 2. The length of the CDR3 is 14 residues. Per germline, CDR1 DFQATT and CDR2 SNEGSKA (reference sequence). For the CDR3, the DNA is TGCAGTGCTAGAACAGGGGTAAACACCGGGGAGCTGTTTTTT. It translates to CSARTGVNTGELFF.

This chain connects TRBV27 to TRBJ2-7; TRBD1 matches 7 bases. This CDR3 comprises 12 residues. CDR1 and CDR2 (germline): MNHEY, SMNVEV (reference sequence). With 8 bases clipped from V and 6 bases from J, the junction kept 7 bases outside the gene matches. The CDR3 protein is CASGRRQGEQYF. For the CDR3, the DNA is TGTGCCAGCGGCCGACGACAGGGCGAGCAGTACTTC.

V gene TRBV12-3 or TRBV12-4 combines with J gene TRBJ1-1, with D maybe TRBD1 (6 bases). V was pared by 6 bases and J by 6 bases, with 17 bases between. The CDR3 contains 14 residues. CDR3: CASRPGHGGSEAFF. The DNA for the CDR3 is TGTGCCAGCAGGCCGGGACACGGGGGATCTGAAGCTTTCTTT.

The gene calls are TRBV7-8 and TRBJ1-1; no reliable D call. CDR3 length: 14 amino acids. The V gene's germline CDR1 is SGHVS and CDR2 FQNEAQ. V dropped 2 bases and J dropped 1 base, with 8 bases sitting between them. CDR3 residues: CASSLYTGNTEAFF. DNA for the CDR3: TGTGCCAGCAGCTTATATACGGGGAACACTGAAGCTTTCTTT.

This chain links TRBV10-3 with TRBJ1-1; no reliable D call. The germline CDR1 and CDR2 sequences are ENHRY and SYGVKD. V shed 4 bases and J shed 7 bases, with 22 bases lying between them. The CDR3 is 16 residues long. The CDR3 is CAISGLPGSSLGEAFF. CDR3 sequence (DNA): TGTGCCATCAGTGGCCTACCGGGCTCCTCTTTGGGTGAAGCTTTCTTT.